This T cell receptor (beta chain) came from a study of blood T cell repertoires in COVID-19 (dated by TCRdb to the early 2020s). General notes on the study: Samples from collaborators originated in the United States, Italy and Spain and spanned both the acute and convalescent phases of COVID-19. The material from the prospective study consisted of cDNA or gDNA derived from T cells, B-cell-depleted T cells, or PBMCs. Subjects who had been exposed to COVID-19, were actively infected with it, or had recovered from it provided the deeply sampled blood TCRbeta repertoires that made up the dataset. The repertoires were released in a freely available public database intended as a resource for research on the immune response to SARS-CoV-2. Samples came from the ongoing ImmuneRACE study (first 160 participants) plus 1,254 subjects from 6 global collaborators. The sample metadata nearly always contained a de-identified subject ID, COVID-19 status, age in years and sex. Where HLA class I and class II types were available, the types were taken from metadata supplied by the sample provider, not from assay-based typing.

The immunoSEQ Assay, a bias-controlled multiplex PCR, was used to amplify TCRbeta CDR3 regions from genomic DNA. The study's processing was this. The number of nucleated cells in each sample was estimated by amplification of reference gene primers within the assay. Sequence reads were collapsed and filtered to measure the absolute abundance of every unique TCRbeta CDR3 rearrangement. For each sample, productive Simpson clonality was calculated as the square root of Simpson's diversity index across productive rearrangements. TCRdb took over this immuneACCESS table, retaining in-frame rearrangements with V and J assigned. Such tables are incomplete; in checked studies, under half of the missing clones stem from an unresolved V gene, and the remainder is unexplained. V, J and clone size were drawn from that table, and D and trimming were deduced from the DNA. For this sample there are about 150,000 clones; around 80% appear just once. Around 6% of the sample belongs to the ten largest clones.

In the prospective study, participants were about 18 to 95 years old, resided in about 25 geographic areas of the United States, and were enrolled through a virtual design. To assign participants to cohorts, the prospective study relied on clinical history that participants themselves reported in a screening survey and a study questionnaire. For ImmuneRACE Cohort 3, a participant was defined as recovered based on two consecutive negative NP/OP PCR tests, clearance by a healthcare professional, or resolution of symptoms. Mobile phlebotomists in the prospective study collected whole blood, serum and a nasopharyngeal or oropharyngeal swab from every participant. Participants in the prospective study had the option to provide additional blood draws and questionnaires over a roughly 2-month period. Before DNA extraction, blood samples from the prospective study were shipped at room temperature or frozen.

V is pruned by 4 bases and J by 2 bases, leaving 12 bases of the junction without a gene match. Its CDR3 holds 17 amino acids, cysteine through phenylalanine. The only DNA kept is the CDR3, 51 bases in frame from the first base. CDR1 and CDR2, per the germline V gene, are MDHEN and SYDVKM. This clone was counted once. Its target antigen remains unknown. The sample holds no much larger clone one base away, and base qualities are not on file. On the study overall, not on this receptor specifically: The quantity of clinical and demographic metadata differed by source and by participant and was supplied without curation.

The rearrangement combines TRBV28 with TRBJ2-5; 8 central nucleotides agree with TRBD1. The receptor comes from a woman aged 50 to 60 who had recovered from COVID-19. Sequencing was done on a sample of PBMCs or T cells enriched from blood (not recorded which). The DNA sequence reads TGTGCCAGCAGTTCCACAGGATATGACAGGGGACAAGAGACCCAGTACTTC. It specifies CASSSTGYDRGQETQYF.